What follows describes a single T cell receptor beta chain. The antigen remains unidentified. This sample was taken from a study of T cell responses to AZD1222 COVID-19 vaccine. Study observations and caveats: Seropositive status at baseline applied to only a handful of AZD1222 recipients.

Repertoires were generated with immunoSEQ multiplex PCR, while TCRdb's copy carries only in-frame clones and drops some. The sample carries some 140,000 clones, roughly 90% recorded once. The CDR3 loop spans 17 amino acids. Trimming cost V 5 bases and J 5 bases, with 22 bases left between them. Germline V gene lookup returns CDR1 LNHDA and CDR2 SQIVND (reference sequence). V usage is TRBV19 and J usage is TRBJ2-1, with D possibly matching TRBD2 (6 bases). This material consisted of peripheral blood, taken on day 0 of AZD1222 vaccination. The sequence was obtained from an adult in good health. CDR3 amino acids: CASSSSVAGPLDNEQFF. The CDR3 DNA is TGTGCCAGTAGTTCGAGCGTCGCGGGACCCCTCGACAATGAGCAGTTCTTC.